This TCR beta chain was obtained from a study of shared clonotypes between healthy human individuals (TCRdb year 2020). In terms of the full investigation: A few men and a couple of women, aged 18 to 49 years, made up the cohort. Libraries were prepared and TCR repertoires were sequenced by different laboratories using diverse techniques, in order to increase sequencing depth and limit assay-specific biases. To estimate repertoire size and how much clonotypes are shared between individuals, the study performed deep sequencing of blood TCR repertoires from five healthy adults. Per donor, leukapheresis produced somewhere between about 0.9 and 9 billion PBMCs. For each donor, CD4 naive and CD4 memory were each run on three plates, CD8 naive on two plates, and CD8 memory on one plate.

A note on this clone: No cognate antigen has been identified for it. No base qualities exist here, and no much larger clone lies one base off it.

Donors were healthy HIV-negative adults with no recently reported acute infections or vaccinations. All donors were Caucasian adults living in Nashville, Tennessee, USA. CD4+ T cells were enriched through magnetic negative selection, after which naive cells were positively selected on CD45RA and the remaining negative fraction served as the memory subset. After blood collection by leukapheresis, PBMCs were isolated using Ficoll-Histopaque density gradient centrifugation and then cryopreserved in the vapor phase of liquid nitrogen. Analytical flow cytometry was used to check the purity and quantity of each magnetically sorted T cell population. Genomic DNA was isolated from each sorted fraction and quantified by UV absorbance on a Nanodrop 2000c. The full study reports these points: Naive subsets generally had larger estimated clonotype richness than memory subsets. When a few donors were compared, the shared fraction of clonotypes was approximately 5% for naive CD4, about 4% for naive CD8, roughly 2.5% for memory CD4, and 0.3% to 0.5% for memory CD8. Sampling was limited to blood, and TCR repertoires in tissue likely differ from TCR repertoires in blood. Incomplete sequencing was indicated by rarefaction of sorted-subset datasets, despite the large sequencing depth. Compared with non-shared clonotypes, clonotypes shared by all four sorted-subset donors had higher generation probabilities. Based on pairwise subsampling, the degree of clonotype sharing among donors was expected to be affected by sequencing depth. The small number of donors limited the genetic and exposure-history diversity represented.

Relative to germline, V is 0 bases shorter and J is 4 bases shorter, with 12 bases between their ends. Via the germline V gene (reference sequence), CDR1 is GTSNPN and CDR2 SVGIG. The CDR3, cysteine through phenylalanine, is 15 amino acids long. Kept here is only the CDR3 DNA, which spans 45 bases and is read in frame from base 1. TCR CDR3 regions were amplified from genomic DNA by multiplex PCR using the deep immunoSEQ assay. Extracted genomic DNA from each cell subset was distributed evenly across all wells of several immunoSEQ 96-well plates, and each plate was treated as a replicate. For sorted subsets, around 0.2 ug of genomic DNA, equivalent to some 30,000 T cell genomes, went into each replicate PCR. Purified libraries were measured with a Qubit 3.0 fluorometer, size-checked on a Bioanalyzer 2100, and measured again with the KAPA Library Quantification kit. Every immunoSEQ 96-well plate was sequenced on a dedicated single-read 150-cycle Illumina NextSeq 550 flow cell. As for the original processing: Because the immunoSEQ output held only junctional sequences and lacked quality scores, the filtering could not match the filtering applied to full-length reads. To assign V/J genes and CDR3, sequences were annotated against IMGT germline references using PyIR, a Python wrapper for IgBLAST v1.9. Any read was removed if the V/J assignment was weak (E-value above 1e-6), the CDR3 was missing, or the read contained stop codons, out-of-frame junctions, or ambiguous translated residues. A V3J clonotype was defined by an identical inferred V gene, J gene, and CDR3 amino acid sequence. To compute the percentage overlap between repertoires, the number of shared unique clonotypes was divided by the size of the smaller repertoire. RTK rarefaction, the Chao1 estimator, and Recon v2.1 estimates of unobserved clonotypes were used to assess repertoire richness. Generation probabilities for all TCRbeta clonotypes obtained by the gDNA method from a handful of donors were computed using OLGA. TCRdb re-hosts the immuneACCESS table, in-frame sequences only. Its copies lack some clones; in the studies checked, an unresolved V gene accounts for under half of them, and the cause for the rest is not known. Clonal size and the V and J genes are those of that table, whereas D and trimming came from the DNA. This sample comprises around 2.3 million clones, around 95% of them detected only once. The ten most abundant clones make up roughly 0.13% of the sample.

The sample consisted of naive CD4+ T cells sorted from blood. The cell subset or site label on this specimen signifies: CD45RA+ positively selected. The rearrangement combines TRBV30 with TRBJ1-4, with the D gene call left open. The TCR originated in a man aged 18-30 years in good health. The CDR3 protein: CAWSVLSGDNEKLFF. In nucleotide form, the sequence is TGTGCCTGGAGTGTACTGTCCGGGGATAATGAAAAACTGTTTTTT.